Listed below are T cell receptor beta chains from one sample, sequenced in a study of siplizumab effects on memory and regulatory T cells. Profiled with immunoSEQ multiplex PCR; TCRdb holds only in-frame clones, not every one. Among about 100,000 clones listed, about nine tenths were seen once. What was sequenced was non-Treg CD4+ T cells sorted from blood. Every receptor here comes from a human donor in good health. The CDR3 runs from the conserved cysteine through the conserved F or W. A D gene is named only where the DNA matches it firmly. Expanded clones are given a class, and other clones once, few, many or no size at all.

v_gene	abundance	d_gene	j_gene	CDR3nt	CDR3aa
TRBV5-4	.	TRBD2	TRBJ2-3	TGTGCCAGCAGGCGCGCCTTGACTAGCGGGATAACAGATACGCAGTATTTT	CASRRALTSGITDTQYF
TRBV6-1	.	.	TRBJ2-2	TGTGCCAGCAGTGATACTAGTGAGGCGCGGGGCGGGGAGCTGTTTTTT	CASSDTSEARGGELFF
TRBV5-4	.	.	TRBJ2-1	TGTGCCAGCAGCTTGGTGGGTCCAGCGGTCAATGAGCAGTTCTTC	CASSLVGPAVNEQFF
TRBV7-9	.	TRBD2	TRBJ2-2	TGTGCCAGCAGCAAGCCGGGACTAGCGGTGAACACCGGGGAGCTGTTTTTT	CASSKPGLAVNTGELFF
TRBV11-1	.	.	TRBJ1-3	TGTGCCAGCAGCTTAGACAGAACTGGAAACACCATATATTTT	CASSLDRTGNTIYF
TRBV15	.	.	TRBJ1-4	TGTGCCACCAGCAGAGATCCGGCGGGGCAGAGTGAAAAACTGTTTTTT	CATSRDPAGQSEKLFF
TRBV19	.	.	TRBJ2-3	TGTGCCAGTAGTTCCCAAGGGGCAGATACGCAGTATTTT	CASSSQGADTQYF
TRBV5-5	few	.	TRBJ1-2	TGTGCCAGCAGCCTAGGGACCCACTGGGAGGGCTACACCTTC	CASSLGTHWEGYTF
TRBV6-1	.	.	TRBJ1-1	TGTGCCAGCAGTGAATCGGGGAACACTGAAGCTTTCTTT	CASSESGNTEAFF
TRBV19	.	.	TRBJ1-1	TGTGCCAGTAGCCGGGGGCATTTGAACACTGAAGCTTTCTTT	CASSRGHLNTEAFF
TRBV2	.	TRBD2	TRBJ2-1	TGTGCCAGCTTCGCGCTTAGCGGGAGGACGGAGGAGCAGTTCTTC	CASFALSGRTEEQFF
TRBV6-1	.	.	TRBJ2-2	TGTGCCAGCAATTTAGCGGAGAACACCGGGGAGCTGTTTTTT	CASNLAENTGELFF
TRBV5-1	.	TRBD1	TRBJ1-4	TGCGCCAGCAGCAGCGGGACAGGCCCTAATGAAAAACTGTTTTTT	CASSSGTGPNEKLFF
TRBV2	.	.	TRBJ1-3	TGTGCCAGCAGGGCAGGGGTTGAATCCGCTGGAAACACCATATATTTT	CASRAGVESAGNTIYF
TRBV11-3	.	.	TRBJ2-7	TGTGCCAGCAGCCCCGCGGCAGACAACCTAGAGCAGTACTTC	CASSPAADNLEQYF
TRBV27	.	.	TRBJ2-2	TGTGCCAGCAGTTTGGGGGTTGGCACCGGGGAGCTGTTTTTT	CASSLGVGTGELFF
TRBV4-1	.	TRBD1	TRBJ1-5	TGCGCCAGCAGCCACGCCGGCGGGACAGAGATGAGATATAGCAATCAGCCCCAGCATTTT	CASSHAGGTEMRYSNQPQHF
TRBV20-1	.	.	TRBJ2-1	TGCAGTGCTGAGGGCAATGAGCAGTTCTTC	CSAEGNEQFF
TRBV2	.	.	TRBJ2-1	TGTGCCAGCAGTTCCAGGATCAAGAGCGATGAGCAGTTCTTC	CASSSRIKSDEQFF
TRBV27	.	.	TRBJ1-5	TGTGCCAGCAGTTTAATGGGGCGGCGCAATCAGCCCCAGCATTTT	CASSLMGRRNQPQHF
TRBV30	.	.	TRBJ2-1	TGTGCCTGGAGTGTAAGAGGGGCTATCTTGGGCAATGAGCAGTTCTTC	CAWSVRGAILGNEQFF
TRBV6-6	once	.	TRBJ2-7	TGTGCCAGCAGGGACCGGATTGAAGAGCAGTACTTC	CASRDRIEEQYF
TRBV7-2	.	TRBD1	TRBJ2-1	TGTGCCAGCAGCTTTCCCGGGACAGGACGCTACAATGAGCAGTTCTTC	CASSFPGTGRYNEQFF
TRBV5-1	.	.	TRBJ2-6	TGCGCCAGCAGCCTACCCCGACAGCCCTCGGGGGGGGCCAACGTCCTGACTTTC	CASSLPRQPSGGANVLTF
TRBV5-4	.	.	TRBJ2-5	TGTGCCAGCAGCCTCGAAAGGGGGGAGACCCAGTACTTC	CASSLERGETQYF
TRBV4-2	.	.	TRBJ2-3	TGTGCCAGCAGCCACGAACGCGATACGCAGTATTTT	CASSHERDTQYF
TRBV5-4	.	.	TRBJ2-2	TGTGCCAGCAGCCAAAGAAACACCGGGGAGCTGTTTTTT	CASSQRNTGELFF
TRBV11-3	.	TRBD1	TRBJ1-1	TGTGCCAGCAGCGCCAGACAGGGTGGGGACACTGAAGCTTTCTTT	CASSARQGGDTEAFF
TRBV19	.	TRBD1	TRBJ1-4	TGTGCCAGTAGTCTCGACAGGGCCCCCGCAACTAATGAAAAACTGTTTTTT	CASSLDRAPATNEKLFF
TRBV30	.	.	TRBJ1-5	TGTGCCTGGCAGACAGGACCTAATCAGCCCCAGCATTTT	CAWQTGPNQPQHF
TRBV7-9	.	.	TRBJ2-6	TGTGCCAGCAGCGTTCAGTCTGGGGCCAACGTCCTGACTTTC	CASSVQSGANVLTF
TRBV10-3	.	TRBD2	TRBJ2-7	TGTGCCATCAGTGACCCCGTCCGGACTAGCGGCTACGAGCAGTACTTC	CAISDPVRTSGYEQYF
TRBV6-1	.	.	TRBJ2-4	TGTGCCAGCACGGACGACACCACTTTCAAAAACATTCAGTACTTC	CASTDDTTFKNIQYF
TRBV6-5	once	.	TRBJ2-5	TGTGCCAGCAGTTACTCACTACGGGAAGAGACCCAGTACTTC	CASSYSLREETQYF
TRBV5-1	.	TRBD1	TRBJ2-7	TGCGCCAGCAGGCCAACCACAGGGGGCGGATGGCAGTACTTC	CASRPTTGGGWQYF
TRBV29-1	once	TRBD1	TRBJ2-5	TGCAGCGGAACCGGGACAGGGGGCTTTGGTGAGACCCAGTACTTC	CSGTGTGGFGETQYF
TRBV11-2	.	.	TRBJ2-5	TGTGCCAGCAGCTTAGAATCGCTGCCAGGGACGGGTGAGACCCAGTACTTC	CASSLESLPGTGETQYF
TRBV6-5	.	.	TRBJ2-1	TGTGCCAGCACCAAACATAGCGGCCTCAACAATGAGCAGTTCTTC	CASTKHSGLNNEQFF
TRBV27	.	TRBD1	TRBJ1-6	TGTGCCAGCGGCCGGACAGGGGGCTTATTCAACTATAATTCACCCCTCCACTTT	CASGRTGGLFNYNSPLHF
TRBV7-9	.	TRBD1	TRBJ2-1	TGTGCCAGCAGCTTAACGGGGACAGGGTTCTATGGGGAGCAGTTCTTC	CASSLTGTGFYGEQFF
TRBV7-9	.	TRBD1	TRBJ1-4	TGTGCCAGCAGTTCTGGGGACAGTAATGAAAAACTGTTTTTT	CASSSGDSNEKLFF
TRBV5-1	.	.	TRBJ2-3	TGCGCCAGCAGCTCCTCTGGGGATACGCAGTATTTT	CASSSSGDTQYF
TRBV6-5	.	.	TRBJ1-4	TGTGCCAGCAGTTACTCCCACGGCAATGAAAAACTGTTTTTT	CASSYSHGNEKLFF
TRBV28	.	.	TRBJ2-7	TGTGCCAGCAGTTTAGGCTACGAGCAGTACTTC	CASSLGYEQYF
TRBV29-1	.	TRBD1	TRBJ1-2	TGCAGCGTAGGACAGGCAGATGGCTACACCTTC	CSVGQADGYTF
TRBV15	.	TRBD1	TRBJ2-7	TGTGCCACCAGCAGGCGGACAGGCTCCTACGAGCAGTACTTC	CATSRRTGSYEQYF
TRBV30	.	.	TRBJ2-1	TGTGCCTGGAGTCGGCGCGCGGGGACCTACAATGAGCAGTTCTTC	CAWSRRAGTYNEQFF